The entry that follows covers one T cell receptor beta chain sequence. Antigen specificity is unknown. The study ran its PCR with 60 Vbeta and 13 Jbeta primers. Profiling relied on immunoSEQ multiplex PCR, and the TCRdb table lists in-frame clones only, not all of them. The sample shows approximately 100,000 clones, approximately 75% of them seen only once. The germline V and J ends were trimmed by 0 bases and 3 bases, with 7 bases remaining between them. This CDR3 contains 13 residues. The germline gives CDR1 GTSNPN, CDR2 SVGIG (reference sequence). These data belong to a study of cytomegalovirus exposure and HLA in healthy donors. Findings and caveats of the study: Apart from CMV serostatus, no immune exposure information was available. Earlier analysis looked at TCR beta V segments, and most were productive about 87% or about 30% of the time.

The specimen was PBMCs. The chain combines TRBV30 with TRBJ2-3, with D hard to call. The origin of this receptor is a middle-aged woman in good health and CMV-seronegative. CDR3 amino acids: CAWSVPVTDTQYF. DNA for the CDR3: TGTGCCTGGAGTGTGCCGGTGACAGATACGCAGTATTTT.